Following are 8 T cell receptor beta chains from one sample sequenced in a study of pediatric ulcerative colitis (dated by TCRdb to about 2019). The library was generated by the immunoSEQ multiplex PCR assay. Entries here come from immuneACCESS through TCRdb and include only in-frame sequences with V and J called. Some clones fail to appear in such tables; in the studies checked, an unresolved V gene covers under half of the shortfall, and the cause of the remainder is unknown. The sample data list around 34,000 clones, and around 80% of these were observed just once. The ten largest account for about 1.1% of the sample. During colonoscopy, one to two rectal pinch biopsies were obtained for research purposes. Material: gut tissue. These receptors were taken from a boy younger than 18 with mild ulcerative colitis.

The chain recombines TRBV6-1 with TRBJ1-5; 9 positions match TRBD1. Germline CDR1 reads MNHNS; CDR2 reads SASEGT. This CDR3 has 14 residues. V was pared by 5 bases and J by 2 bases, with 1 base of the junction left unmatched. CDR3 coding DNA: TGTGCCAGCAGTAGGACAGGGGGCAATCAGCCCCAGCATTTT. Translated: CASSRTGGNQPQHF.

CDR3 region: CASRQHGETQYF. For the CDR3, the DNA is TGTGCCAGCCGCCAGCACGGGGAGACCCAGTACTTC. V usage is TRBV5-8 and J usage is TRBJ2-5; D ambiguous. V was pared by 7 bases and J by 5 bases, with 12 bases between. The V gene's germline CDR1 is SGHTS and CDR2 YDEGEE. The CDR3 consists of 12 residues.

This clone was seen once. The CDR3 DNA is TGTGCCAGCAGTGAGATCCGGCGGAAGGGCTACACCTTC. Translation: CASSEIRRKGYTF. The chain has TRBV2 and TRBJ1-2; no clear D. The CDR3 runs to 13 residues. V dropped 3 bases and J dropped 8 bases, with 13 bases sitting between them. Germline V CDR1 and CDR2: SNHLY, FYNNEI.

The gene calls are TRBV6-1 and TRBJ2-1, with D possibly TRBD2 on 6 matching bases. Trimming removed 6 bases at V and 9 bases at J, with 12 bases between. The CDR3 contains 12 residues. CDR1 MNHNS and CDR2 SASEGT come from the germline V gene. The CDR3: CASRFQEGEQFF. The CDR3 bases are TGTGCCAGCAGGTTCCAGGAGGGTGAGCAGTTCTTC.

By share of the sample, this clone is medium-sized. The junction does not match germline at one end; this may be a read error. This sequence joins TRBV2 and TRBJ1-1, with D possibly matching TRBD1 (5 bases). The CDR3 has 14 amino acids. Germline CDR1 reads SNHLY; CDR2 reads FYNNEI. The CDR3 nucleotides are TGTGCCAGCAGAGAAGGGGAATTGAACACTGAAGCTTTCTTT. This encodes CASREGELNTEAFF. Based on the CDR3 plus reference TRBV2 and TRBJ1-1, the full variable domain is EPEVTQTPSHQVTQMGQEVILRCVPISNHLYFYWYRQILGQKVEFLVSFYNNEISEKSEIFDDQFSVERPDGSNFTLKIRSTKLEDSAMYFCASREGELNTEAFFGQGTRLTVV.

The rearrangement joins TRBV27 to TRBJ1-2, with TRBD1 as a possible D gene (5 bases). The ends were cut back, 7 bases at V and 5 bases at J, with 20 bases in the middle. The length of the CDR3 is 15 residues. CDR1 is MNHEY, CDR2 SMNVEV, per germline (reference sequence). CDR3 sequence (DNA): TGTGCCAGCAAACCACATCGAGGCAGACAGTATGGCTACACCTTC. Amino acids: CASKPHRGRQYGYTF.

V gene TRBV18 combines with J gene TRBJ1-1, with D perhaps matching TRBD1 (6 bases). Trimming removed 0 bases from V and 6 bases from J, with 20 bases in between. This CDR3 has 17 residues. Germline CDR1 reads KGHSH; CDR2 reads LQKENI. CDR3 coding DNA: TGTGCCAGCTCACCACCGAGGGACCAGGGGATAAGGGCTGAAGCTTTCTTT. Translating gives CASSPPRDQGIRAEAFF.

The V and J genes are TRBV2 and TRBJ2-1; 9 bases map to TRBD1. The J segment lost 3 bases and the V segment lost 8 bases, leaving 14 bases of the junction unmatched. This CDR3 has 17 amino acids. Germline V gene sequence: CDR1 SNHLY, CDR2 FYNNEI. Here the CDR3 DNA reads TGTGCCAGCGGCGAGCCGAACACAGGGGGCTTCTACAATGAGCAGTTCTTC. Protein: CASGEPNTGGFYNEQFF.